Described below is a single T cell receptor (beta chain) sequence and its context. Its antigen is not identified. Amplification used 60 Vbeta primers and 13 Jbeta primers. Methods used by the authors: Unique TCR beta chains totaled roughly 80 million in a later count, with around 12 million of them shared. Here immunoSEQ multiplex PCR was the method, and the copy in TCRdb shows in-frame clones only, minus some. The V and J calls and the clone size are those of that table, but D and trimming were determined from the DNA. The table has 100,000 to 150,000 clones, about 84% seen once. These data belong to a study of cytomegalovirus exposure and HLA in healthy donors. Study overall: Sequencing of around 200 million T cells in an earlier analysis found approximately 120 million unique TCR beta sequences.

Whole-study results and caveats: It was confirmed in vitro that a few of the CMV-associated chains were specific for CMV antigens. In a later analysis, HLA-C alleles had the fewest associated TCRs, DRB1 alleles the most.

V lost 8 bases and J 7 bases, leaving 14 bases between the germline ends. Germline V gene lookup returns CDR1 MNHEY and CDR2 SVGAGI. This CDR3 is built from 12 residues. V is TRBV6-5 and J is TRBJ1-2, with a tentative D call TRBD1 (5 bases). This receptor was taken from a boy aged 5-17 years in good health and CMV-seronegative. Material for sequencing was PBMCs. The CDR3 coding sequence is TGTGCCAGCGGCCCAAGGAGGGGTGGCTACACCTTC. This encodes CASGPRRGGYTF.